This T cell receptor beta chain is drawn from a study of T-cell memory formation after mild COVID-19. Study-wide findings and caveats: Clones shrinking between day 15 and 85 showed a balanced CD4/CD8 split, and those that grew later tilted toward CD4+. Contracting CD8+ clones were enriched in EMRA, CD4+ mainly in CM and EM.

From 5'RACE with constant-segment primers came TCR alpha and TCR beta cDNA libraries that carried sample barcodes and UMIs. In TCRdb, the 5' RACE reads were re-called with MiXCR into one record per CDR3 protein. The data show 400,000 to 450,000 distinct CDR3 sequences, approximately 18% seen once. This clonotype was seen more than once but under ten times. Its specificity is unknown. The sequencing sample was made of PBMCs or a T cell subset sorted from them (not recorded which). This TCR derives from a man aged 18 to 30 who had mild COVID-19 (a few samples of this study predate the infection). Cell type and time point are not known.

The CDR3 region has the DNA TGTGCCAGCAGTTATGTTCGGTACGAGCAGTACGTC. It yields the protein CASSYVRYEQYV. V is TRBV6-2 or TRBV6-3 and J is TRBJ2-7, with D unresolved. The V end was cut by 3 bases, the J end by 4 bases, with 7 bases between. The CDR3 totals 12 residues. CDR1 is MNHEY, CDR2 SVGEGT, per germline.